Below, 11 T cell receptor beta chains from the same sample are listed, as sequenced in a study of blood T cells in healthy people across ages. The second PCR ran about 7 to 12 cycles with a sample-barcoded 5' primer and J-beta primers. TCRdb reprocessed the 5' RACE reads via MiXCR and lists one record per CDR3 protein. The sample lists approximately 1,000,000 distinct CDR3 sequences; over 35% were seen once. Sequencing was carried out using blood. These receptors all come from a woman aged 60 to 75 in good health.

The chain employs TRBV10-3 and TRBJ2-7, with D unresolved. The CDR3 has 19 amino acids. Looked up from germline, CDR1 is ENHRY and CDR2 is SYGVKD. The germline V and J ends were trimmed by 4 bases and 2 bases, with 27 bases remaining between them. CDR3 sequence (DNA): TGTGCCATCAGTGGGGAACAGAGCAAAGAGAGGAGAGCCGCCTACGAGCAGTACTTC. Translating gives CAISGEQSKERRAAYEQYF.

This clonotype has more than one count but fewer than ten. This chain links TRBV6-1 with TRBJ2-1, with D maybe TRBD2 (6 bases). CDR3 length: 16 residues. CDR1 MNHNS and CDR2 SASEGT come from the germline V gene. V was cut by 4 bases and J by 6 bases, with 19 bases left in between. In DNA, the CDR3 is TGTGCCAGCAGTGCTGATCCGGGCCCCGGGGGCAATGAGCAGTTCTTC. Translated: CASSADPGPGGNEQFF.

The chain combines TRBV6-1 with TRBJ2-5; 13 nucleotides align to TRBD2. The CDR3 runs to 16 residues. Per the germline V gene, CDR1 is MNHNS and CDR2 is SASEGT. Germline trimming cut 2 bases from V and 11 bases from J; bases unmatched to any gene: 11. As DNA, the CDR3 is TGTGCCAGCAGTGAACCTACTAGCGGGAGGGCGGATGAGCAGTACTTC. It specifies CASSEPTSGRADEQYF.

The rearrangement links TRBV6-2 or TRBV6-3 to TRBJ1-1, with unresolved D. The CDR3 runs 12 residues. Trimming took 2 bases from V and 11 from J, leaving 12 bases between them. Germline-derived CDR1 and CDR2 are MNHEY and SVGEGT. CDR3 loop: CASSYLTSEAFF. The CDR3 DNA follows: TGTGCCAGCAGTTACCTGACTTCGGAGGCTTTCTTT.

This clonotype was counted a few times. The chain employs TRBV27 and TRBJ2-5; TRBD1 matches at 10 bases. The junction had 8 bases not matched to a gene; V was cut back by 3 bases and J by 4 bases. Looked up from germline, CDR1 is MNHEY and CDR2 is SMNVEV (reference sequence). The CDR3 totals 16 residues. In DNA, the CDR3 is TGTGCCAGCAGTTTGGGACAGGGGAGTGTAGGAGAGACCCAGTACTTC. It specifies CASSLGQGSVGETQYF.

The genes are TRBV20-1 and TRBJ2-3; a possible D gene is TRBD2 (5 bases). V gave up 3 bases and J gave up 0 bases, with 16 bases separating them. CDR1 DFQATT and CDR2 SNEGSKA come from the germline V gene (reference sequence). The CDR3 totals 16 residues. The CDR3 loop is CSARTPSRKSTDTQYF. The CDR3 nucleotides read TGCAGTGCTAGGACCCCTAGCAGGAAAAGCACAGATACGCAGTATTTT.

The V and J genes are TRBV12-3 or TRBV12-4 and TRBJ2-2; 8 bases line up with TRBD2. The CDR3 runs to 17 residues. V trimming: 3 bases; J trimming: 0 bases; junction bases outside the gene matches: 6. The CDR3, as DNA: TGTGCCAGCAGTTTTGAAGCGGGGGCCGCGAACACCGGGGAGCTGTTTTTT. Translated: CASSFEAGAANTGELFF.

The sample holds a few counts of this clonotype. The DNA for the CDR3 is TGTGCCAGCATTTCGGGAGGGGGGGCCTACGAGCAGTACTTC. Translating gives CASISGGGAYEQYF. The chain combines TRBV28 with TRBJ2-7, with 8 nucleotides matching TRBD2. There are 14 residues in the CDR3. Germline assignment: CDR1 MDHEN and CDR2 SYDVKM. V was pared by 7 bases and J by 2 bases, with 7 bases of the junction left unmatched.

The V call is TRBV7-9, the J call TRBJ2-1, with TRBD2 matching 11 bases. The ends lost 3 bases at V and 9 bases at J; junction bases unmatched: 10. Germline values: CDR1 SEHNR, CDR2 FQNEAQ (reference sequence). The CDR3 has 16 amino acids. CDR3 coding DNA: TGTGCCAGCAGCTTCTCGGCTAGCGGGGGGTCCCGTGAGCAGTTCTTC. Its protein product is CASSFSASGGSREQFF.

This clonotype was observed a handful of times. V and J are TRBV7-9 and TRBJ2-3; 7 positions agree with TRBD1. The CDR3 sequence is 16 residues long. Germline trimming cut 3 bases from V and 3 bases from J; bases unmatched to any gene: 9. The germline CDR1 and CDR2 sequences are SEHNR and FQNEAQ (reference sequence). This CDR3 reads CASSLRPGTETDTQYF. CDR3 bases: TGTGCCAGCAGCTTGCGTCCCGGGACAGAGACAGATACGCAGTATTTT.

The chain has TRBV18 and TRBJ2-4; D perhaps matches TRBD2 (5 bases). V was trimmed by 3 bases and J by 13 bases, leaving 25 bases between them. The germline V gene encodes CDR1 KGHSH and CDR2 LQKENI. The CDR3 runs 16 residues. The CDR3 coding sequence is TGTGCCAGCTCACCGATTCCAGTGACGGGGTCTCAGGAGCAGTACTTC. This encodes CASSPIPVTGSQEQYF.